These 16 T cell receptor beta chains came from one sample sequenced in a study of blood T cells in healthy people across ages. A sample-barcoded 5' primer and a J-beta primer mix were used in a second PCR of roughly 7 to 12 cycles. TCRdb re-called the 5' RACE reads through MiXCR, storing one row per CDR3 protein. This sample carries just under 750,000 distinct CDR3 sequences, approximately 22% of them seen once, and the ten largest clones take 22%. The sample comprised blood. The origin of the receptors is a man aged 65 to 85 in good health.

Remarks on this clonotype: Lacking the conserved final phenylalanine or tryptophan, this CDR3 likely reflects a read error. The chain links TRBV29-1 to TRBJ2-3; D is uncertain. This CDR3 comprises 13 residues. Trimming shortened V by 2 bases and J by 4 bases, and 10 bases separated the two germline ends. CDR1 is SQVTM and CDR2 is ANQGSEA in the germline V gene. The CDR3 DNA is TGCAGCGTTGAAATCGCAGCCCCAGATACGCAGTATTCT. This gives the protein CSVEIAAPDTQYS.

This clonotype turned up a few times. J is TRBJ2-5 and V is TRBV11-2, with D possibly TRBD2 on 6 matching bases. The DNA end lines up better with TRBJ2-7; the J call may be wrong. The CDR3 length is 17 residues. Germline CDR1 SGHAT, CDR2 FQNNGV. The CDR3 DNA reads as TGTGCCAGCAGCTTAGGGTCCAGGAGGGGCGCGTCTTACGAGCAGTACTTC. Translation: CASSLGSRRGASYEQYF.

Only a few counts were recorded for this clonotype. V and J are TRBV7-9 and TRBJ2-1; D is perhaps TRBD1 (5 bases). The J call is uncertain, as TRBJ2-7 better fits the DNA end. This CDR3 comprises 12 residues. The germline gives CDR1 SEHNR, CDR2 FQNEAQ (reference sequence). CDR3: CASSIDSGEQYV. As DNA, the CDR3 is TGTGCCAGCAGCATAGACAGTGGCGAGCAGTACGTC.

On this clonotype: Being one base from a much bigger clone, this may be a read error. This sequence joins TRBV11-2 and TRBJ1-1; the match to TRBD1 covers 8 bases. This CDR3 contains 22 residues. V lost 0 bases, J lost 3 bases, and 24 bases stayed unmatched. Germline assignment: CDR1 SGHAT and CDR2 FQNNGV. The DNA of the CDR3 is TGTGCCAGCAGCTTAGATCGGGGGGGGAGGGTCCGGGACAGGCCAATGGACACTGAAGCTTTCTTT. This encodes CASSLDRGGRVRDRPMDTEAFF.

This clonotype was detected ten times or more. This sequence joins TRBV19 and TRBJ2-6; no definite D call. This CDR3 is built from 15 residues. Trimming took 2 bases from V and 0 from J, leaving 5 bases between them. Germline loops: CDR1 LNHDA, CDR2 SQIVND (reference sequence). The CDR3 here is CASSIRYSGANVLTF. The CDR3 DNA reads TGTGCCAGTAGTATAAGGTACTCTGGGGCCAACGTCCTGACTTTC.

This clonotype showed up just a few times. V and J are TRBV13 and TRBJ1-3, with D maybe TRBD1 (6 bases). The CDR3 has 18 amino acids. Germline CDR1 reads PRHDT; CDR2 reads FYEKMQ (reference sequence). V was shortened by 5 bases and J by 1 base, with 21 bases between the two germline ends. The CDR3 DNA reads TGTGCCAGCAGCCCTAGGGGGTGGGGGGGAGAGTCTGGAAACACCATATATTTT. Its translation is CASSPRGWGGESGNTIYF.

The chain couples TRBV6-2 or TRBV6-3 to TRBJ2-1; the D gene is possibly TRBD1 (5 bases). Germline CDR1 and CDR2: MNHEY and SVGEGT. The ends were cut back, 6 bases at V and 7 bases at J, with 10 bases in the middle. The CDR3 is 12 amino acids. CDR3 amino acids: CASSRQLNEQFF. Here the CDR3 DNA reads TGTGCCAGCAGCCGACAGTTAAATGAGCAGTTCTTC.

This clonotype was counted between two and nine times. This rearrangement joins TRBV15 to TRBJ1-3; D gene ambiguous. The CDR3 covers 13 residues. V lost 6 bases to trimming and J lost 3 bases, with 9 bases between them. CDR1 and CDR2 from the germline V gene are LNHNV and YYDKDF (reference sequence). CDR3 in amino acids: CATSRDFGNTIYF. CDR3 nucleotide sequence: TGTGCCACCAGTAGGGATTTTGGAAACACCATATATTTT. Drawing the rest from reference TRBV15 and TRBJ1-3, the complete variable domain is DAMVIQNPRYQVTQFGKPVTLSCSQTLNHNVMYWYQQKSSQAPKLLFHYYDKDFNNEADTPDNFQSRRPNTSFCFLDIRSPGLGDTAMYLCATSRDFGNTIYFGEGSWLTVV.

In its sample, this clonotype was seen a few times. Here the CDR3 DNA reads TGTGCCAGCAGCCCAACGGGGGTGAACACAGATACGCAGTATTTT. Protein: CASSPTGVNTDTQYF. This chain uses TRBV6-2 or TRBV6-3 with TRBJ2-3; tentatively, D is TRBD2 (6 bases). The CDR3 has 15 amino acids. Germline V gene sequence: CDR1 MNHEY, CDR2 SVGEGT. V lost 6 bases, J lost 2 bases, and 15 bases lay in between.

Only a few counts were recorded for this clonotype. The junction and the germline gene differ at one end; a read error may be behind it. J is TRBJ1-1 and V is TRBV3-1; the D gene is possibly TRBD1 (5 bases). CDR1 is LGHDT and CDR2 is YNNKEL in the germline V gene (reference sequence). This CDR3 comprises 15 residues. The CDR3 bases are TGTGCCAACAGCCCCAATCCAGGGCGGCACACTGAAGCTTTCTTT. It specifies CANSPNPGRHTEAFF.

This clonotype has ten or more counts. The V call is TRBV12-3 or TRBV12-4, the J call TRBJ2-7; the match to TRBD1 covers 9 bases. V lost 5 bases, J lost 5 bases, and 10 bases stayed unmatched. This CDR3 spans 15 amino acids. The CDR3 sequence is CASSLQGARFHEQYF. The DNA of the CDR3 is TGTGCCAGCAGTCTACAGGGGGCGCGTTTCCACGAGCAGTACTTC.

This clonotype was recorded at least ten times. The rearrangement joins TRBV6-6 to TRBJ2-3; D not resolved. Germline CDR1 MNHNY, CDR2 SVGAGI (reference sequence). V was clipped by 4 bases and J by 2 bases, with 13 bases between them. This CDR3 region has 15 residues. The chain's CDR3 is CASSWGIAPTDTQYF. In nucleotides, the CDR3 is TGTGCCAGCAGTTGGGGAATAGCCCCCACAGATACGCAGTATTTT.

This clonotype was observed a few times. The chain recombines TRBV20-1 with TRBJ2-5; TRBD1 might be the D (5 bases). Germline V CDR1 and CDR2: DFQATT, SNEGSKA (reference sequence). This CDR3 is built from 11 residues. CDR3: CSPLGVETQYF. DNA of the CDR3: TGCAGCCCCCTAGGGGTAGAGACCCAGTACTTC.

This clonotype showed up many times. The J gene is TRBJ2-2, the V gene TRBV5-8; TRBD2 might be the D (6 bases). The CDR3 extends over 12 amino acids. Trimming shortened V by 3 bases and J by 6 bases, and 6 bases separated the two germline ends. Germline CDR1 and CDR2: SGHTS and YDEGEE. CDR3 sequence (DNA): TGTGCCAGCAGCTGGGGGGCCGGGGAGCTGTTTTTT. Amino acids: CASSWGAGELFF.

This rearrangement joins TRBV5-1 to TRBJ2-1, with 9 bases that match TRBD2. Trimming cost V 1 base and J 7 bases; bases outside gene matches: 9. This CDR3 comprises 16 residues. The germline V gene encodes CDR1 SGHRS and CDR2 YFSETQ. CDR3 loop: CASSLNAGGVGNEQFF. CDR3 nucleotides: TGCGCCAGCAGCTTGAATGCGGGAGGGGTTGGGAATGAGCAGTTCTTC.

This clonotype was observed a handful of times. The chain recombines TRBV7-3 with TRBJ2-3; 8 nucleotides agree with TRBD1. This CDR3 region has 16 residues. Trimming at V came to 5 bases and at J to 2 bases, leaving 9 bases not matched to a gene. The germline CDR1 and CDR2 sequences are SGHTA and FQGTGA. CDR3 residues: CASSVNGDRPTDTQYF. The CDR3 coding sequence is TGTGCCAGCAGCGTGAATGGGGACAGGCCCACAGATACGCAGTATTTT.